This paragraph covers one TCR beta chain sequence. This clone was found a few times. The target of this receptor is not known. The sample holds no much larger clone one base away, and base qualities are not on file. In the paper's terms, the time point label means: pretreatment tumor sample. The cohort included roughly 29 patients with locally advanced or metastatic urothelial carcinoma who were treated at Memorial Sloan Kettering on a trial protocol. Every piece of tumor tissue used for sequencing was obtained prior to atezolizumab dosing. The Qiagen DNeasy Blood extraction kit was used to purify genomic DNA from total PBMCs and tumor samples. The sample is drawn from a study of PD-L1 blockade in urothelial cancer (dated by TCRdb to about 2017). Regarding the study in general: Therapy was started at some point between 2013 and 2015 for all patients, and atezolizumab 1,200 mg was administered intravenously every 3 weeks. About nine tenths of the roughly 29 patients were identified as males with urothelial cancer of bladder origin, and a prior smoking history was reported by 18 of 29 patients. Patients had an ECOG performance status of 0 or 1 and had received between 0 and 3 prior chemotherapy regimens. Tumor samples gave a median of roughly 1,400 T cells and 1,086 unique TCRs, with a median clonality of around 0.096 and T cell proportion of just under 0.1. An exploratory multi-omic analysis was conducted of the somatic, immune and clinical correlates of response to PD-L1 blockade with atezolizumab in urothelial cancer. TCR sequencing covered pretreatment tumor samples and matched, serially collected peripheral blood taken before and after atezolizumab treatment. Progression-free survival longer than 6 months counted as durable clinical benefit, and TCR features were additionally tested against both progression-free and overall survival. Whole exome sequencing and RNA sequencing of pretreatment tumors were performed alongside TCR sequencing in the same patients. Some ten patients reached durable clinical benefit, while about 20 patients did not. Pretreatment blood TCR-seq was available for under 35 patients, at least one posttreatment blood collection was obtained for roughly 24 patients, and tumor TCR-seq was available for roughly 24 patients. Five patients were left out of tumor TCR analyses because tumors from two patients failed quality control and three patients had no tumor available.

To estimate absolute template abundance from read counts, synthetic TCR analog templates were spiked into each PCR. For FFPE tumors, housekeeping genes were amplified and quantified so that usable DNA could be estimated and T cell fraction could be computed. The immunoSEQ assay used bias-controlled V and J gene primers to amplify TCRbeta CDR3 regions from genomic DNA. Sequencing of rearranged TCRbeta segments was performed at approximately 20X coverage. The authors' pipeline ran thus. Sequencing errors were corrected by clustering and CDR3s were annotated against IMGT to assign V, D and J genes. Only productive TCRbeta rearrangements were used in downstream analyses, excluding out-of-frame or stop-codon sequences. Clonality was calculated as one minus the Shannon entropy normalized by the log of the number of unique productive sequences. Clones differing between time points or between blood and tumor were identified using Fisher's exact test with Benjamini-Hochberg correction, with an adjusted p below 0.01 applied as the threshold. TCRdb obtained this table from immuneACCESS and retained in-frame rearrangements with V and J assigned. These tables miss some clones; where compared with another copy, unresolved V genes account for less than half of the shortfall, and the remainder is unexplained. D and trimming come from the DNA, and the V and J calls and clone size come from that table. Present in this sample are 35,000 to 40,000 clones, about a third of which were seen just once. Of the sample, more than 8.5% is held by the ten largest clones.

The germline V gene encodes CDR1 MNHGY and CDR2 SAAAGT. The cysteine opens and the phenylalanine closes a CDR3 of 16 amino acids. The sequence is cut down to CDR3 DNA, 48 bases in frame from base 1. The germline V and J ends show losses of 5 bases and 0 bases respectively, and no gene match explains 8 bases of the junction. On the study overall, not on this receptor specifically: At 3 weeks after the start of treatment, tumor-associated TCR clones in peripheral blood had expanded more in patients with durable benefit (n of about 20, p = 0.022). The tumor samples were FFPE and were not collected immediately before treatment, and because only one sample per patient was used, heterogeneity may have been missed. Small sample size (n ≈ 29) and many exploratory analyses mean the results are intended to be hypothesis-generating. The proportion of tumor-infiltrating T lymphocytes was higher in patients with durable benefit (n of about 25, Mann-Whitney p = 0.047).

The rearrangement combines TRBV6-8 with TRBJ2-7, and 9 bases in between align with TRBD1. The TCR was taken from a man in his 60s with urothelial cancer. The sequencing used tumor tissue, collected before atezolizumab (anti-PD-L1) treatment. The CDR3 region has the sequence CASSRTGTGFSYEQYF. The DNA reads as follows: TGTGCCAGCAGTCGCACCGGGACAGGGTTCTCCTACGAGCAGTACTTC.